This entry lists 31 T cell receptor beta chains sequenced from one sample in a study of cytomegalovirus exposure and HLA in healthy donors. A multiplex PCR was run with 60 Vbeta primers and 13 Jbeta primers. Produced via immunoSEQ multiplex PCR; TCRdb's table is partial and in-frame only. The sample contains some 60,000 clones, 85% to 90% of which appear only once. Specimen: PBMCs. These receptor sequences come from a female donor in good health and CMV-seronegative.

In its sample, this clone was seen a few times. Written as DNA, the CDR3 is TGCGCCAGCAGCCAAGAGGGGACTCCTGACTACGAGCAGTACTTC. This sequence encodes CASSQEGTPDYEQYF. This chain uses TRBV4-1 with TRBJ2-7, with D tentatively TRBD2 (6 bases). Per germline, CDR1 MGHRA and CDR2 YSYEKL. The CDR3 consists of 15 residues. V lost 0 bases and J 3 bases, leaving 12 bases between the germline ends.

The gene calls are TRBV7-9 and TRBJ2-1, with 9 bases that match TRBD2. Trimming cost V 6 bases and J 7 bases; bases outside gene matches: 4. The length of the CDR3 is 13 residues. Looked up from germline, CDR1 is SEHNR and CDR2 is FQNEAQ (reference sequence). The CDR3 spells CASSAGGENEQFF. CDR3 nucleotide sequence: TGTGCCAGCAGTGCGGGGGGGGAAAATGAGCAGTTCTTC. Full variable domain (outside the CDR3, taken from reference TRBV7-9 and TRBJ2-1): DTGVSQNPRHKITKRGQNVTFRCDPISEHNRLYWYRQTLGQGPEFLTYFQNEAQLEKSRLLSDRFSAERPKGSFSTLEIQRTEQGDSAMYLCASSAGGENEQFFGPGTRLTVL.

The chain combines TRBV5-1 with TRBJ2-7; 10 bases agree with TRBD2. V dropped 0 bases and J dropped 4; count of bases not matched to a gene: 7. CDR1 is SGHRS and CDR2 is YFSETQ in the germline V gene. The CDR3 spans 16 residues. CDR3 DNA sequence: TGCGCCAGCAGCTTGGCGAGCGGGGGGGCTCGTTACGAGCAGTACTTC. This translates into CASSLASGGARYEQYF.

This chain uses TRBV6-6 with TRBJ2-1; D perhaps matches TRBD1 (6 bases). Germline-derived CDR1 and CDR2 are MNHNY and SVGAGI (reference sequence). The CDR3 is made up of 15 amino acids. Trimming took off 2 bases at V and 0 bases at J, with 8 bases between the two ends. This CDR3 reads CASSYLQGSYNEQFF. CDR3 coding DNA: TGTGCCAGCAGTTACCTACAGGGCTCCTACAATGAGCAGTTCTTC.

The chain links TRBV27 to TRBJ1-1; D call uncertain. The germline V and J ends were trimmed by 4 bases and 4 bases, with 7 bases remaining between them. The germline V gene encodes CDR1 MNHEY and CDR2 SMNVEV (reference sequence). The CDR3 is made up of 12 amino acids. The CDR3 is CASSSPGTEAFF. The CDR3 DNA sequence: TGTGCCAGCAGTTCACCGGGCACTGAAGCTTTCTTT.

The chain links TRBV5-1 to TRBJ2-1; 11 nucleotides agree with TRBD2. The CDR3 consists of 16 residues. Germline V gives CDR1 SGHRS, CDR2 YFSETQ. V shed 1 base, J shed 0 bases, and the junction held 0 bases outside the gene matches. The CDR3 DNA is TGCGCCAGCAGCTTGCTAGCGGGGGGCTCCTACAATGAGCAGTTCTTC. Amino acids: CASSLLAGGSYNEQFF.

V and J are TRBV6-6 and TRBJ2-7, with 8 bases fitting TRBD1. V dropped 5 bases and J dropped 3; count of bases not matched to a gene: 6. CDR1 and CDR2 from the germline V gene are MNHNY and SVGAGI (reference sequence). The CDR3 runs to 14 residues. CDR3 loop: CASSPGGLFYEQYF. In nucleotides, the CDR3 is TGTGCCAGCAGTCCAGGGGGCCTCTTCTACGAGCAGTACTTC.

V is TRBV18 and J is TRBJ1-1; D possibly corresponds to TRBD1 (5 bases). CDR3 length equals 14 residues. Germline V CDR1 and CDR2: KGHSH, LQKENI. V lost 5 bases and J 1 base, leaving 11 bases between the germline ends. DNA for the CDR3: TGTGCCAGCTCAGAGGACATGGCGAACACTGAAGCTTTCTTT. Translated, it gives CASSEDMANTEAFF.

Written as DNA, the CDR3 is TGTGCCAGCAGCTTAGCTGGGGGGGCGCCTCGCACAGATACGCAGTATTTT. Translating gives CASSLAGGAPRTDTQYF. V gene TRBV7-2 combines with J gene TRBJ2-3; tentatively, D is TRBD2 (7 bases). Trimming removed 0 bases at V and 1 base at J, with 14 bases between. This CDR3 spans 17 amino acids. Germline CDR1 reads SGHTA; CDR2 reads FQGNSA. Looking up the rest from reference TRBV7-2 and TRBJ2-3 gives the full variable domain: GAGVSQSPSNKVTEKGKDVELRCDPISGHTALYWYRQSLGQGLEFLIYFQGNSAPDKSGLPSDRFSAERTGGSVSTLTIQRTQQEDSAVYLCASSLAGGAPRTDTQYFGPGTRLTVL.

CDR3 sequence reads: CASSYGTQGTEAFF. CDR3 DNA: TGTGCCAGCAGCTATGGGACACAGGGGACTGAAGCTTTCTTT. This rearrangement joins TRBV7-9 to TRBJ1-1; 7 positions match TRBD1. There are 14 residues in the CDR3. Germline lookup yields CDR1 SEHNR and CDR2 FQNEAQ (reference sequence). The V and J ends lost 4 bases and 5 bases, in that order; junction bases with no gene match: 7.

This clone came up a few times. This sequence joins TRBV28 and TRBJ1-2; no clear D gene. The CDR3 contains 14 residues. Germline assignment: CDR1 MDHEN and CDR2 SYDVKM. V was cut by 1 base and J by 3 bases, with 9 bases left in between. CDR3 sequence reads: CASSLLEGDYGYTF. The DNA for the CDR3 is TGTGCCAGCAGTTTATTGGAGGGAGACTATGGCTACACCTTC.

This clone has a handful of counts. The chain joins TRBV5-6 to TRBJ2-1; 7 nucleotides align to TRBD1. J gave up 3 bases and V 3 bases, and 12 bases lay outside the gene matches. The CDR3 has 17 residues. Germline lookup yields CDR1 SGHDT and CDR2 YYEEEE. The CDR3 nucleotides read TGTGCCAGCAGCTCCCAAACCAGGGGGTTATACTACAATGAGCAGTTCTTC. Protein product: CASSSQTRGLYYNEQFF.

The chain recombines TRBV19 with TRBJ1-2, with TRBD1 as a possible D gene (6 bases). The CDR3 totals 12 residues. Per the germline V gene, CDR1 is LNHDA and CDR2 is SQIVND (reference sequence). Trimming removed 5 bases from V and 4 bases from J, with 8 bases in between. DNA for the CDR3: TGTGCCAGTAGTGTACAGGGCTATGGCTACACCTTC. Translating it yields CASSVQGYGYTF.

The chain combines TRBV19 with TRBJ2-7; 12 positions match TRBD2. The CDR3 loop spans 16 amino acids. The germline V gene has CDR1 LNHDA and CDR2 SQIVND (reference sequence). Trimming cost V 5 bases and J 3 bases; bases outside gene matches: 8. The CDR3: CASSVGLAGLNYEQYF. CDR3 nucleotide sequence: TGTGCCAGTAGTGTCGGACTAGCGGGGCTAAACTACGAGCAGTACTTC.

The V call is TRBV5-1, the J call TRBJ1-6; D might be TRBD1 (6 bases). V was clipped by 3 bases and J by 9 bases, with 13 bases between them. CDR3 length: 14 amino acids. Looked up from germline, CDR1 is SGHRS and CDR2 is YFSETQ. CDR3 nucleotides: TGCGCCAGCAGCTCGGGCCAGGGGTCTTCACCCCTCCACTTT. It is translated as CASSSGQGSSPLHF.

V and J are TRBV25-1 and TRBJ2-1, with 7 bases aligning to TRBD1. CDR1 and CDR2 from the germline V gene are MGHDK and SYGVNS. V lost 3 bases, J lost 0 bases, and 5 bases stayed unmatched. The CDR3 loop spans 16 amino acids. The CDR3 region is CASSEDRSSSYNEQFF. Here the CDR3 DNA reads TGTGCCAGCAGTGAGGACAGGTCAAGCTCCTACAATGAGCAGTTCTTC.

The chain combines TRBV6-6 with TRBJ2-2; TRBD2 is a possible D gene (6 bases). CDR1 MNHNY and CDR2 SVGAGI come from the germline V gene (reference sequence). V dropped 1 base and J dropped 7 bases, with 7 bases sitting between them. CDR3 length: 13 amino acids. CDR3 in DNA: TGTGCCAGCAGTTACTGGGGGGACGGGGAGCTGTTTTTT. Translated: CASSYWGDGELFF.

The genes are TRBV6-5 and TRBJ1-5; 9 bases are shared with TRBD1. V shed 5 bases, J shed 4 bases, and the junction held 6 bases outside the gene matches. From germline, CDR1 is MNHEY and CDR2 SVGAGI. CDR3 size: 15 residues. In DNA form, the CDR3 reads TGTGCCAGCAGTGGGAAGGACAGGGGAAATCAGCCCCAGCATTTT. This gives the protein CASSGKDRGNQPQHF.

This rearrangement joins TRBV9 to TRBJ1-1, with D unclear. Germline CDR1 SGDLS, CDR2 YYNGEE. Trimming took 0 bases from V and 6 from J, leaving 12 bases between them. The CDR3 sequence is 14 residues long. CDR3 nucleotides: TGTGCCAGCAGCGTAGTGGAGGGTCGGGCTGAAGCTTTCTTT. Amino acid sequence: CASSVVEGRAEAFF. Variable domain in full (rest from reference TRBV9 and TRBJ1-1): DSGVTQTPKHLITATGQRVTLRCSPRSGDLSVYWYQQSLDQGLQFLIQYYNGEERAKGNILERFSAQQFPDLHSELNLSSLELGDSALYFCASSVVEGRAEAFFGQGTRLTVV.

This clone was counted once. The chain uses TRBV19 and TRBJ1-5, with 9 bases lining up with TRBD1. J was trimmed by 2 bases and V by 3 bases; bases with no gene match: 8. Per the germline V gene, CDR1 is LNHDA and CDR2 is SQIVND (reference sequence). The CDR3 runs to 17 residues. The CDR3: CASSMFDRGVGNQPQHF. The CDR3, as DNA: TGTGCCAGTAGTATGTTCGACAGGGGGGTCGGCAATCAGCCCCAGCATTTT.

CDR3 sequence reads: CASSPFRDRVGNTEAFF. The CDR3 nucleotides are TGCGCCAGCAGCCCATTCCGGGACAGGGTGGGGAACACTGAAGCTTTCTTT. The chain is built from TRBV5-1 and TRBJ1-1; 9 nucleotides line up with TRBD1. After removal of 4 bases from V and 1 base from J, the junction contained 11 bases not matched to a gene. Per the germline V gene, CDR1 is SGHRS and CDR2 is YFSETQ. This CDR3 contains 17 residues.

This clone has a single count. This chain links TRBV5-1 with TRBJ2-5; possible D gene TRBD1, 5 bases. V was trimmed by 3 bases and J by 1 base, leaving 10 bases between them. Germline CDR1 and CDR2: SGHRS and YFSETQ. The CDR3 loop spans 14 amino acids. The CDR3 DNA reads TGCGCCAGCAGCTCGGGTGGGGCCCAAGAGACCCAGTACTTC. Residues: CASSSGGAQETQYF.

The V gene is TRBV6-1, the J gene TRBJ2-7; 10 bases line up with TRBD1. The germline V gene encodes CDR1 MNHNS and CDR2 SASEGT. The CDR3 length is 15 residues. The trim removed 8 bases at V and 2 bases at J, leaving 9 bases unmatched. The CDR3 spells CASLGKGQGPYEQYF. In DNA, the CDR3 is TGTGCCAGCCTAGGGAAGGGACAGGGGCCCTACGAGCAGTACTTC.

The chain is built from TRBV5-5 and TRBJ1-3, with 7 nucleotides matching TRBD1. Per germline, CDR1 SGHKS and CDR2 YYEKEE (reference sequence). V lost 0 bases, J lost 1 base, and 1 base stayed unmatched. The CDR3 totals 15 residues. The chain's CDR3 is CASSLDRGSGNTIYF. CDR3 sequence (DNA): TGTGCCAGCAGCTTGGACAGGGGATCTGGAAACACCATATATTTT.

V and J are TRBV11-2 and TRBJ2-7, with D maybe TRBD2 (6 bases). This CDR3 comprises 13 residues. Germline CDR1 is SGHAT and CDR2 is FQNNGV. Trimming pared 0 bases from V and 6 bases from J, leaving 9 bases between. DNA of the CDR3: TGTGCCAGCAGCTTAGAGGGAGGTTCCGAGCAGTACTTC. Amino acid sequence: CASSLEGGSEQYF.

This clone occurred once. The chain couples TRBV7-2 to TRBJ2-7; D may be TRBD2 (5 bases). Germline loops: CDR1 SGHTA, CDR2 FQGNSA. The CDR3 is 13 amino acids. Trimming shortened V by 1 base and J by 3 bases, and 7 bases separated the two germline ends. CDR3 coding DNA: TGTGCCAGCAGCTTAGGAGGGTTCTACGAGCAGTACTTC. Protein sequence: CASSLGGFYEQYF.

The J gene is TRBJ1-3, the V gene TRBV7-9; 10 nucleotides line up with TRBD1. CDR1 and CDR2 from the germline V gene are SEHNR and FQNEAQ (reference sequence). With V trimmed by 5 bases and J by 1 base, 8 bases remained unmatched. This CDR3 is 17 amino acids long. The DNA of the CDR3 is TGTGCCAGCAGCATCCCCGGACAGGGGGAGTCTGGAAACACCATATATTTT. It codes for CASSIPGQGESGNTIYF.

The chain employs TRBV18 and TRBJ2-1, with TRBD1 matching 12 bases. The germline CDR1 and CDR2 sequences are KGHSH and LQKENI. This CDR3 spans 15 amino acids. With V trimmed by 3 bases and J by 6 bases, 3 bases remained unmatched. The CDR3 DNA is TGTGCCAGCTCACCGGGACAGGGGGCAAGCAATGAGCAGTTCTTC. Protein product: CASSPGQGASNEQFF.

This clone has just a few counts. For the CDR3, the DNA is TGTGCCAGCAGTCCCCCAGGGACAGGGAGGCTCGAGCAGTACTTC. Its translation: CASSPPGTGRLEQYF. This chain joins TRBV27 and TRBJ2-7; 9 nucleotides align to TRBD1. The germline V gene has CDR1 MNHEY and CDR2 SMNVEV (reference sequence). Trimming removed 5 bases from V and 6 bases from J; junction bases left unmatched: 11. The CDR3 runs to 15 residues.

The V and J genes are TRBV27 and TRBJ2-5; 11 nucleotides match TRBD2. Germline V lookup: CDR1 MNHEY, CDR2 SMNVEV (reference sequence). The J segment lost 5 bases and the V segment lost 5 bases, leaving 7 bases of the junction unmatched. This CDR3 is built from 15 residues. CDR3 sequence reads: CASSQASGRFETQYF. For the CDR3, the DNA is TGTGCCAGCAGTCAGGCTAGCGGGAGGTTCGAGACCCAGTACTTC.

The CDR3: CASSPTSGGYETQYF. As DNA, the CDR3 is TGTGCCAGCAGTCCGACTAGCGGGGGATATGAGACCCAGTACTTC. The chain employs TRBV2 and TRBJ2-5; the match to TRBD2 covers 12 bases. CDR1 and CDR2 from the germline V gene are SNHLY and FYNNEI. This CDR3 contains 15 residues. With 5 bases clipped from V and 5 bases from J, the junction kept 6 bases outside the gene matches.